This T cell receptor (beta chain) was identified during a study of cytomegalovirus exposure and HLA in healthy donors. Regarding the study as a whole: Productive rates of about 90% or about 30% were seen for most TCR beta V segments in an earlier analysis.

Worth noting for this clone: Antigen specificity is unknown.

The CDR3 runs to 13 residues. With 3 bases removed from V and 11 bases from J, the gap between germline ends came to 16 bases. Germline V gene lookup returns CDR1 WSHSY and CDR2 SAAADI. Vbeta (60) and Jbeta (13) primers were used in the PCR. Here immunoSEQ multiplex PCR was the method, and the copy in TCRdb shows in-frame clones only, minus some. The sample includes roughly 190,000 clones, 79% of them seen just once. Sample: PBMCs. The V call is TRBV10-2, the J call TRBJ1-1, with D maybe TRBD1 (6 bases). The TCR originated in a girl aged 5-17 years in good health and CMV-seropositive. The CDR3 region has the DNA TGCGCCAGCAGTGATTGGGGGGGCGCGGGGGCTTTCTTT. The encoded protein is CASSDWGGAGAFF.